The 28 T cell receptor beta chains given below trace back to one sample, sequenced in a study of blood T cells in healthy people across ages. A second roughly 7 to 12 cycle PCR used barcoded and J-beta primers. In TCRdb, the 5' RACE reads were re-called with MiXCR into one record per CDR3 protein. The data hold 1.5 million to 2 million distinct CDR3 sequences, with 49% observed a single time. The sample comprised blood. These receptors were taken from a woman between 35 and 50 years old in good health.

This clonotype was picked up a small number of times. The chain links TRBV29-1 to TRBJ2-1; D possibly uses TRBD1 or TRBD2 (7 bases each). Germline-derived CDR1 and CDR2 are SQVTM and ANQGSEA. V was pared by 3 bases and J by 6 bases, with 15 bases between. The CDR3 sequence is 14 residues long. The CDR3 DNA follows: TGCAGCGTTGATCAGGGGGGGCCTATCAATGAGCAGTTCTTC. This codes for CSVDQGGPINEQFF.

This chain links TRBV20-1 with TRBJ2-7, with D maybe TRBD1 (6 bases). Germline CDR1 is DFQATT and CDR2 is SNEGSKA (reference sequence). The CDR3 length is 15 residues. V was clipped by 0 bases and J by 1 base, with 13 bases between them. The CDR3 is CSARDREGQSYEQYF. For the CDR3, the DNA is TGCAGTGCTAGAGATCGTGAAGGACAGTCCTACGAGCAGTACTTC.

The chain employs TRBV7-2 and TRBJ2-7; D is possibly TRBD2 (6 bases). From germline, CDR1 is SGHTA and CDR2 FQGNSA. The CDR3 extends over 16 amino acids. Trimming removed 5 bases from V and 2 bases from J, with 19 bases in between. The CDR3 DNA reads as TGTGCCAGCAGCCCCCAGGGAGGTATTCTGGCCTACGAGCAGTACTTC. This encodes CASSPQGGILAYEQYF.

The DNA of the CDR3 is TGTGCCAGCAGCTTAGAACGAGGGGGGGGATCCTACGAGCAGTACTTC. Its translation: CASSLERGGGSYEQYF. The V call is TRBV11-3, the J call TRBJ2-7, with a weak D call TRBD2 (7 bases). The V gene's germline CDR1 is SGHNT and CDR2 YENEEA. Trimming removed 0 bases at V and 1 base at J, with 13 bases between. The CDR3 runs to 16 residues.

This chain connects TRBV12-3 or TRBV12-4 to TRBJ2-1; TRBD2 aligns across 10 bases. The CDR3 runs to 16 residues. Losses at the gene ends were 6 bases for V and 7 bases for J; bases not matched to a gene: 12. As DNA, the CDR3 is TGTGCCAGCAGGGAAGCGGGGGGGCCTCCGGGAAATGAGCAGTTCTTC. Amino acids: CASREAGGPPGNEQFF.

The V and J genes are TRBV20-1 and TRBJ1-2, with D possibly matching TRBD1 (6 bases). CDR1 is DFQATT, CDR2 SNEGSKA, per germline (reference sequence). The CDR3 contains 14 residues. The V and J ends lost 4 bases and 8 bases respectively, with 20 bases between them. The CDR3: CSATFGGGGQGYTF. CDR3 bases: TGCAGTGCTACCTTCGGCGGCGGGGGGCAAGGCTACACCTTC.

The V gene is TRBV7-2, the J gene TRBJ2-1, with D unresolved. Looked up from germline, CDR1 is SGHTA and CDR2 is FQGNSA. V was clipped by 5 bases and J by 6 bases, with 23 bases between them. The CDR3 sequence is 17 residues long. The CDR3 is CASSISRGHSLGNEQFF. CDR3 nucleotides: TGTGCCAGCAGCATATCCCGAGGTCACTCCCTCGGCAATGAGCAGTTCTTC.

The chain carries TRBV25-1 and TRBJ2-1; either TRBD1 or TRBD2 may supply D (6 bases each). With 7 bases removed from V and 7 bases from J, the gap between germline ends came to 17 bases. The CDR3 covers 14 residues. Germline assignment: CDR1 MGHDK and CDR2 SYGVNS. CDR3 sequence (DNA): TGTGCCAGCAACGGGGGCGTAATGTGGAATGAGCAGTTCTTC. This gives the protein CASNGGVMWNEQFF.

This clonotype was seen a few times. The genes are TRBV4-3 and TRBJ1-1; D is undetermined. Deletions cut 1 base from V and 8 bases from J, with 14 bases between. CDR1 and CDR2 (germline): LGHNA, YSLEER. The CDR3 covers 14 residues. CDR3 DNA: TGCGCCAGCAGCCAAGTCCGGGTGGCAACCGAAGCTTTCTTT. The encoded protein is CASSQVRVATEAFF.

This rearrangement joins TRBV20-1 to TRBJ2-1; 8 bases line up with TRBD2. CDR3 length: 16 residues. The V and J ends lost 3 bases and 0 bases, in that order; junction bases with no gene match: 7. The germline V gene has CDR1 DFQATT and CDR2 SNEGSKA (reference sequence). This CDR3 is CSASLGSGASYNEQFF. The CDR3 bases are TGCAGTGCTAGCCTTGGTAGCGGGGCCTCCTACAATGAGCAGTTCTTC.

This chain links TRBV4-3 with TRBJ2-2; no reliable D call. Deletions cut 0 bases from V and 1 base from J, with 9 bases between. Germline loops: CDR1 LGHNA, CDR2 YSLEER. The CDR3 totals 16 residues. The CDR3 bases are TGCGCCAGCAGCCAAGATCAACAGTTGAACACCGGGGAGCTGTTTTTT. This translates into CASSQDQQLNTGELFF.

The gene calls are TRBV7-6 and TRBJ1-6; D not resolved. The length of the CDR3 is 15 residues. Trimming cost V 3 bases and J 5 bases, with 11 bases left between them. Germline CDR1 reads SGHVS; CDR2 reads FNYEAQ. In nucleotides, the CDR3 is TGTGCCAGCAGCTTGTCTCGAGCTAATAATTCACCCCTCCACTTT. This encodes CASSLSRANNSPLHF.

V is TRBV4-2 and J is TRBJ2-3; 7 bases fit TRBD2. The CDR3 loop spans 15 amino acids. CDR1 and CDR2 from the germline V gene are LGHNA and YNFKEQ. With V trimmed by 4 bases and J by 4 bases, 8 bases remained unmatched. The CDR3 DNA follows: TGTGCCAGCAGCCGCGAGCGGGGTAGAGCAGATACGCAGTATTTT. Translated: CASSRERGRADTQYF.

V and J are TRBV4-1 and TRBJ2-7; a weak D match, TRBD2 (7 bases). Trimming removed 2 bases at V and 0 bases at J, with 14 bases between. The CDR3 totals 16 residues. CDR1 and CDR2 (germline): MGHRA, YSYEKL. The CDR3 DNA follows: TGCGCCAGCAGCCAACCTAGGGGGGGGACCTCCTACGAGCAGTACTTC. This encodes CASSQPRGGTSYEQYF.

This clonotype was observed a handful of times. The chain carries TRBV20-1 and TRBJ1-4, with 8 bases fitting TRBD1. V lost 6 bases to trimming and J lost 13 bases; unmatched junction nucleotides: 7. The CDR3 runs 11 residues. Germline V gene sequence: CDR1 DFQATT, CDR2 SNEGSKA (reference sequence). The CDR3 sequence is CSALGQGRLFF. CDR3 DNA sequence: TGCAGTGCCCTCGGACAGGGACGACTGTTTTTT.

This sequence joins TRBV24-1 and TRBJ2-3; 11 bases match TRBD2. J was trimmed by 0 bases and V by 0 bases; bases with no gene match: 7. The CDR3 is 19 amino acids. Germline V gives CDR1 KGHDR, CDR2 SFDVKD. For the CDR3, the DNA is TGTGCCACCAGTGATTTGGGACTAGCGGGTGGATCAAGCACAGATACGCAGTATTTT. Encoded protein: CATSDLGLAGGSSTDTQYF.

The chain links TRBV10-3 to TRBJ1-5; D is perhaps TRBD1 (6 bases). Trimming stripped 4 bases from V and 3 bases from J, with 13 bases between. CDR3 size: 15 residues. Germline CDR1 reads ENHRY; CDR2 reads SYGVKD. In nucleotides, the CDR3 is TGTGCCATCAGTGGGGGGGGCGGAAACAATCAGCCCCAGCATTTT. It specifies CAISGGGGNNQPQHF.

Here the CDR3 DNA reads TGCAGTGCTAGAGATCCCAGGGGGGAGCCTGAAGCTTTCTTT. It yields the protein CSARDPRGEPEAFF. The chain has TRBV20-1 and TRBJ1-1, with 7 positions matching TRBD1. J gave up 6 bases and V 0 bases, and 7 bases lay outside the gene matches. The CDR3 runs 14 residues. Per the germline V gene, CDR1 is DFQATT and CDR2 is SNEGSKA (reference sequence).

The gene calls are TRBV7-2 and TRBJ2-5; 13 positions match TRBD2. Germline loops: CDR1 SGHTA, CDR2 FQGNSA. V dropped 4 bases and J dropped 5; count of bases not matched to a gene: 7. The CDR3 runs 16 residues. CDR3 residues: CASSSSGLAGRETQYF. As DNA, the CDR3 is TGTGCCAGCAGCTCCTCGGGACTAGCGGGGCGGGAGACCCAGTACTTC.

The chain is built from TRBV7-2 and TRBJ1-2; 10 positions agree with TRBD1. The junction had 8 bases not matched to a gene; V was cut back by 4 bases and J by 6 bases. Germline-derived CDR1 and CDR2 are SGHTA and FQGNSA. This CDR3 comprises 15 residues. DNA of the CDR3: TGTGCCAGCAGCTCGAAGACAGGGGGCGCAAATGGCTACACCTTC. It yields the protein CASSSKTGGANGYTF.

This clonotype occurred a few times. V is TRBV7-9 and J is TRBJ1-1; D is ambiguous. The germline gives CDR1 SEHNR, CDR2 FQNEAQ (reference sequence). V lost 3 bases, J lost 5 bases, and 10 bases lay in between. The CDR3 totals 13 residues. DNA of the CDR3: TGTGCCAGCAGCTTGCCCGGGAGAACTGAAGCTTTCTTT. Translated: CASSLPGRTEAFF.

This clonotype was seen a few times. This chain joins TRBV9 and TRBJ1-2; no reliable D call. This CDR3 is built from 13 residues. The germline gives CDR1 SGDLS, CDR2 YYNGEE. V shed 3 bases and J shed 3 bases, with 9 bases lying between them. The CDR3 bases are TGTGCCAGCAGCGACAGTGGACACTATGGCTACACCTTC. Protein product: CASSDSGHYGYTF.

This clonotype came up a few times. The chain is built from TRBV4-1 and TRBJ2-7; TRBD2 matches 10 bases. The CDR3 is made up of 17 amino acids. Germline assignment: CDR1 MGHRA and CDR2 YSYEKL. The ends lost 0 bases at V and 0 bases at J; junction bases unmatched: 5. CDR3 sequence (DNA): TGCGCCAGCAGCCAAGAGAGAAGCGGGGGGGTCTCCTACGAGCAGTACTTC. The encoded protein is CASSQERSGGVSYEQYF.

The table lists this clonotype with many counts. The chain uses TRBV20-1 and TRBJ2-7; TRBD1 matches 9 bases. In germline, CDR1 is DFQATT, CDR2 SNEGSKA (reference sequence). J lost 5 bases, V lost 4 bases, and 6 bases had no gene match. This CDR3 has 13 amino acids. The CDR3 loop is CSAKGTGFNEQYF. CDR3 nucleotides: TGCAGTGCTAAGGGGACAGGGTTTAACGAGCAGTACTTC.

The V call is TRBV6-1, the J call TRBJ1-6; TRBD1 aligns across 11 bases. Germline-derived CDR1 and CDR2 are MNHNS and SASEGT. V gave up 7 bases and J gave up 13 bases; unmatched junction bases: 18. The CDR3 contains 17 residues. CDR3 bases: TGTGCCAGCACCAACCTCCCCGGACAGGGGGCTTTTCTGCCCCTCCACTTT. Its translation: CASTNLPGQGAFLPLHF.

This chain uses TRBV4-3 with TRBJ2-6; D unclear. This CDR3 is 16 amino acids long. CDR1 and CDR2 from the germline V gene are LGHNA and YSLEER. Trimming stripped 0 bases from V and 1 base from J, with 7 bases between. The CDR3 region is CASSQEDPSGANVLTF. In nucleotides, the CDR3 is TGCGCCAGCAGCCAAGAGGACCCATCTGGGGCCAACGTCCTGACTTTC.

The V gene is TRBV5-1, the J gene TRBJ2-3; no clear D gene. V gave up 2 bases and J gave up 2 bases, with 9 bases separating them. Per the germline V gene, CDR1 is SGHRS and CDR2 is YFSETQ. CDR3 length: 14 residues. Here the CDR3 reads CASSFYADTDTQYF. CDR3 DNA sequence: TGCGCCAGCAGCTTTTATGCGGACACAGATACGCAGTATTTT.

The V gene is TRBV9, the J gene TRBJ2-1, with 8 bases that match TRBD1. Germline V gene data show CDR1 as SGDLS and CDR2 as YYNGEE. Trimming took 0 bases from V and 7 from J; bases not matched to a gene: 6. This CDR3 comprises 15 residues. DNA of the CDR3: TGTGCCAGCAGCGTAGTTGGACAGGGTAGGAATGAGCAGTTCTTC. Translation gives CASSVVGQGRNEQFF.